One and the same sample provided the 15 T cell receptor beta chains below, sequenced in a study of cytomegalovirus exposure and HLA in healthy donors listed by TCRdb under 2017. The library was made by the immunoSEQ multiplex PCR assay. A mixture of 60 forward primers for TCR Vbeta segments and 13 reverse primers for TCR Jbeta segments was used in the multiplex PCR. Sourced from immuneACCESS, this table was stored by TCRdb with only in-frame sequences that have V and J called. A share of the clones is absent; for the studies checked, an unresolved V gene accounts for under half, and the remainder has no known explanation. Within this sample are roughly 88,000 clones, with approximately 71% of them counted one time only. Jointly, the top ten make up about 2.9% of the sample. The sample comprised PBMCs. The receptors shown here come from a man aged 45-65 years in good health and CMV-seronegative.

Only a few counts were recorded for this clone. J is TRBJ1-5 and V is TRBV5-1; TRBD1 is a possible D gene (5 bases). The CDR3 runs 15 residues. Germline lookup yields CDR1 SGHRS and CDR2 YFSETQ. Trimming pared 4 bases from V and 0 bases from J, leaving 11 bases between. CDR3 DNA: TGCGCCAGCAGCGAAACAGGCCTTAGCAATCAGCCCCAGCATTTT. It specifies CASSETGLSNQPQHF.

This clone counts as medium-sized. The V call is TRBV6-5, the J call TRBJ2-3; 13 nucleotides align to TRBD2. V was pared by 4 bases and J by 6 bases, with 7 bases of the junction left unmatched. This CDR3 is 16 amino acids long. CDR1 and CDR2 from the germline V gene are MNHEY and SVGAGI. CDR3 loop: CASSFTSGGAQDTQYF. DNA for the CDR3: TGTGCCAGCAGTTTCACTAGCGGGGGGGCTCAGGATACGCAGTATTTT.

This clone appeared a few times. The chain carries TRBV7-9 and TRBJ2-2, with 8 bases matching TRBD1. The V gene end was trimmed by 5 bases and the J gene end by 0 bases; junction bases not matched to a gene: 5. The CDR3 runs to 16 residues. CDR1 and CDR2 (germline): SEHNR, FQNEAQ (reference sequence). The CDR3 DNA is TGTGCCAGCAGCCATCAGGGGGCGCCGAACACCGGGGAGCTGTTTTTT. Its translation is CASSHQGAPNTGELFF.

The chain has TRBV18 and TRBJ2-5; D is uncertain. Germline V gives CDR1 KGHSH, CDR2 LQKENI. The CDR3 is 13 amino acids. Trimming shortened V by 5 bases and J by 1 base, and 8 bases separated the two germline ends. The CDR3 bases are TGTGCCAGCTCAACCAGTATCCAAGAGACCCAGTACTTC. Its protein is CASSTSIQETQYF.

The chain combines TRBV5-4 with TRBJ2-3; 9 nucleotides line up with TRBD2. V trimming: 4 bases; J trimming: 6 bases; junction bases outside the gene matches: 9. CDR3 length equals 15 residues. Germline CDR1 SGHNT, CDR2 YYREEE (reference sequence). The CDR3 bases are TGTGCCAGCAGCGCGGGCGGTAGCGGGAGCGATACGCAGTATTTT. Encoded protein: CASSAGGSGSDTQYF.

The J gene is TRBJ2-1, the V gene TRBV11-1, with unresolved D. Trimming removed 0 bases at V and 5 bases at J, with 8 bases between. This CDR3 is built from 14 residues. In germline, CDR1 is SGHAT, CDR2 FQDESV (reference sequence). The CDR3 region is CASSLAVRDNEQFF. The CDR3 DNA is TGTGCCAGCAGCTTAGCGGTACGGGACAATGAGCAGTTCTTC.

The gene calls are TRBV9 and TRBJ2-5; 8 positions agree with TRBD1. J lost 2 bases, V lost 3 bases, and 9 bases had no gene match. The V gene's germline CDR1 is SGDLS and CDR2 YYNGEE. The length of the CDR3 is 16 residues. Here the CDR3 reads CASSAGTYRGQETQYF. In DNA form, the CDR3 reads TGTGCCAGCAGCGCCGGTACCTACAGGGGGCAAGAGACCCAGTACTTC.

The chain joins TRBV4-1 to TRBJ1-1, with D hard to call. This CDR3 comprises 15 residues. Between the trimmed V and J ends, which lost 0 bases and 11 bases, there was a span of 19 bases. Per germline, CDR1 MGHRA and CDR2 YSYEKL. The CDR3 DNA follows: TGCGCCAGCAGCCAAGATTGGCCACCTGGAGAGAGCGCTTTCTTT. It yields the protein CASSQDWPPGESAFF.

CDR3 sequence reads: CASSENGAYEQYF. The CDR3 region has the DNA TGTGCCAGCAGTGAAAACGGAGCCTACGAGCAGTACTTC. The rearrangement uses TRBV2 and TRBJ2-7; D is unclear. Germline CDR1 reads SNHLY; CDR2 reads FYNNEI. The CDR3 has 13 residues. V was pared by 2 bases and J by 2 bases, with 7 bases between.

The CDR3 loop is CAWSVRDRLSYEQYF. The CDR3 bases are TGTGCCTGGAGTGTACGGGACAGACTTTCCTACGAGCAGTACTTC. The chain links TRBV30 to TRBJ2-7, with 7 bases fitting TRBD1. Trimming at V came to 0 bases and at J to 1 base, leaving 6 bases not matched to a gene. Germline CDR1 and CDR2: GTSNPN and SVGIG (reference sequence). This CDR3 spans 15 amino acids.

In this sample, this clone turned up once. Written as DNA, the CDR3 is TGTGCCAGCAGTGACCGGGCGGGAGGGCCGGCCGGGGAGCTGTTTTTT. Translating gives CASSDRAGGPAGELFF. The chain is built from TRBV6-4 and TRBJ2-2; TRBD2 aligns across 9 bases. The CDR3 extends over 16 amino acids. V lost 2 bases, J lost 6 bases, and 7 bases stayed unmatched. CDR1 is MRHNA, CDR2 SNTAGT, per germline.

The chain links TRBV5-1 to TRBJ2-1; the D gene is possibly TRBD1 (5 bases). Germline CDR1 and CDR2: SGHRS and YFSETQ. V was cut by 8 bases and J by 5 bases, with 14 bases left in between. The CDR3 has 13 residues. CDR3 DNA sequence: TGCGCCAGTTCAACGGACACAGACAATGAGCAGTTCTTC. Translation gives CASSTDTDNEQFF.

This chain links TRBV6-5 with TRBJ1-2; TRBD1 might be the D (6 bases). The CDR3 totals 15 residues. Germline CDR1 and CDR2: MNHEY and SVGAGI. The V and J ends lost 2 bases and 5 bases respectively, with 15 bases between them. The CDR3 nucleotides are TGTGCCAGCAGTTACAGCCGGACAGTAGGTTATGGCTACACCTTC. Residues: CASSYSRTVGYGYTF.

The chain recombines TRBV5-4 with TRBJ1-2; tentative D call: TRBD1 (5 bases). The CDR3 contains 13 residues. From germline, CDR1 is SGHNT and CDR2 YYREEE (reference sequence). V lost 0 bases and J lost 2, with 5 bases in between. Here the CDR3 reads CASSLDRNYGYTF. CDR3 coding DNA: TGTGCCAGCAGCTTGGACAGGAACTATGGCTACACCTTC.

This chain connects TRBV7-9 to TRBJ1-4, with a tentative D call TRBD1 (5 bases). CDR1 SEHNR and CDR2 FQNEAQ come from the germline V gene (reference sequence). The CDR3 has 14 amino acids. The V and J ends lost 4 bases and 6 bases respectively, with 12 bases between them. The CDR3 here is CASSSEWGDEKLFF. The CDR3 DNA reads as TGTGCCAGCAGCTCCGAATGGGGGGATGAAAAACTGTTTTTT.